This T cell receptor (beta chain) was retrieved from a study of T cells in Graves' hyperthyroidism and ophthalmopathy. Study-level information: Staff took peripheral blood when the initial diagnosis was made, before any treatment began.

The CDR3 regions of TCR beta were amplified from RNA transcripts. The HTBI set primed first-round TCR CDR3 RT-PCR. Using its own MiXCR run on the multiplex PCR reads, TCRdb lists one record per CDR3 protein. The sample consists of about 420,000 distinct CDR3 sequences, 12% to 15% of them appearing once. The CDR3 loop spans 14 amino acids. V gave up 10 bases and J gave up 3 bases, with 18 bases separating them. The V gene's germline CDR1 is MNHEY and CDR2 SMNVEV (reference sequence). Study-level points and caveats: Most clonotypes expanded in the thyroid (above 0.001) were also present in blood.

Concerning this clonotype itself: The antigen remains undetermined.

Thyroid ultrasound, orbital computed tomography, clinical symptoms, and serum thyroxine and TRAb underpinned diagnoses. The sequencing input was blood. The receptor comes from a woman under 30 with Graves' hyperthyroidism. The chain has TRBV27 and TRBJ1-2, with a weak D call TRBD1 (6 bases). CDR3 sequence (DNA): TGTGCCACGGGAACAGGGTTGCCACACTATGGCTACACCTTC. It translates to CATGTGLPHYGYTF.